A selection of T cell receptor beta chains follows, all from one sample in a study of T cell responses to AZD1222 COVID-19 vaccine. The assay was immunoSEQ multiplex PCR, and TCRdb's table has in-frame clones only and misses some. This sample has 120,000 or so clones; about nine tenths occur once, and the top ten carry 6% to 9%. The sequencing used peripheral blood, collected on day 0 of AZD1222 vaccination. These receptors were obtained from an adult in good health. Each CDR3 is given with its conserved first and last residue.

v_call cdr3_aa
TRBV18 CASSPRGQHYGYTF
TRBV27 CASSLWGDTQYF
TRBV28 CASSPDRGLYGYTF
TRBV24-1 CATSDLGAGYTF
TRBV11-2 CASSRSYTDTQYF
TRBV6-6 CASRPQQFWEQYF
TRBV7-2 CASSLAMRGTEAFF
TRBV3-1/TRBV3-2 CASSQGGSNYGYTF
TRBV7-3 CASSLGASYEQYF
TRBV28 CASSLPRTATGELFF
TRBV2 CASKRLVNSYEQYF
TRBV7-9 CASSSPTSDLETQYF
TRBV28 CASSPQGLREKLFF
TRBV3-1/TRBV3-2 CASSQGQIHNSPLHF
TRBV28 CASSLWVDSGTFGYTF
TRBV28 CASSFETSGRQETQYF
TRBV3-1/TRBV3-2 CASSPRQGQDEKLFF
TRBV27 CATRLAGAGEQFF
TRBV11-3 CASSLTMNTEAFF
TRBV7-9 CASSSDGSKRTQYF
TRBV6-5 CASSSSRAGGYEQYF
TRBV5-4 CASSLDSSSYGYTF
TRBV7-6 CASSGPGRDTEAFF
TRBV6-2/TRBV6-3 CASSWSRDELPMPAGELFF
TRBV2 CASSDRIGGNQPQHF
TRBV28 CASSLTGSLSYEQYF
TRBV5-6 CASSPLGRTGVETQYF
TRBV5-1 CASSPSGGYNEQFF
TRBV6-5 CATAESSGNTIYF
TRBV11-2 CASTPIAGAGNEQFF
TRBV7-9 CASSPLAGGGNEQFF
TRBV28 CASSLWGNEQFF
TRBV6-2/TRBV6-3 CASRPGTGHSYEQYF